This TCR beta chain was retrieved from a study of blood T cell repertoires in COVID-19. About the research overall: From T cells, B-cell-depleted T cells, or PBMCs came the material, which was cDNA or gDNA.

Assay used: immunoSEQ multiplex PCR; TCRdb lists only in-frame clones, some missing. This sample yields roughly 260,000 clones, of which 80% to 90% are seen a single time; approximately 2% belongs to the top ten. Sequenced: PBMCs or T cells enriched from blood (not recorded which). This receptor was taken from a woman in her fifties or sixties who had recovered from COVID-19.

The CDR3 DNA is TGCGCCAGCAGCCCAGGATGGCAGGGCACGCAGTATTTT. Protein product: CASSPGWQGTQYF. This chain uses TRBV5-1 with TRBJ2-3; possible D gene TRBD1, 5 bases. Trimming took 4 bases from V and 9 from J, leaving 15 bases between them. CDR1 and CDR2 (germline): SGHRS, YFSETQ. The CDR3 runs to 13 residues.